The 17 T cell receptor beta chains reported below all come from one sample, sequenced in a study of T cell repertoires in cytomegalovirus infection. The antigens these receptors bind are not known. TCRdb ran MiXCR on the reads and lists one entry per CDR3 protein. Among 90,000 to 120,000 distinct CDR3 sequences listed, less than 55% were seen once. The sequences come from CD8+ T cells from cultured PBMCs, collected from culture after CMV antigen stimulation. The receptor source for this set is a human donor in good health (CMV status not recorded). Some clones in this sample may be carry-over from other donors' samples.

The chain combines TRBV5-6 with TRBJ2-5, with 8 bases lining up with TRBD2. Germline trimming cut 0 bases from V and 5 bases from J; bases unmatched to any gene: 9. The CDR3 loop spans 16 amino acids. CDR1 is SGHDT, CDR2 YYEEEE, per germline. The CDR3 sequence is CASSLALGLAGETQYF. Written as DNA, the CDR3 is TGTGCCAGCAGCTTGGCCTTAGGACTAGCAGGGGAGACCCAGTACTTC.

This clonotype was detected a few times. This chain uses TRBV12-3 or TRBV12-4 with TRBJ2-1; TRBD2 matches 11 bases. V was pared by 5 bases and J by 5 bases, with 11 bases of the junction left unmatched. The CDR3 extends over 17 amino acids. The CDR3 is CASSPPVAGGPHNEQFF. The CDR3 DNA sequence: TGTGCCAGCAGTCCGCCCGTAGCGGGGGGGCCGCACAATGAGCAGTTCTTC.

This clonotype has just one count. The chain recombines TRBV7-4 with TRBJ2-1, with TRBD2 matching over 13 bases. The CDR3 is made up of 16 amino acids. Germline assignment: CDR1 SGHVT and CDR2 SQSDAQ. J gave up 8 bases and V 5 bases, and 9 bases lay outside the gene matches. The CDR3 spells CASSDRLGLAGHEQFF. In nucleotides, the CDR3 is TGTGCCAGCAGCGACCGATTGGGACTAGCGGGGCATGAGCAGTTCTTC.

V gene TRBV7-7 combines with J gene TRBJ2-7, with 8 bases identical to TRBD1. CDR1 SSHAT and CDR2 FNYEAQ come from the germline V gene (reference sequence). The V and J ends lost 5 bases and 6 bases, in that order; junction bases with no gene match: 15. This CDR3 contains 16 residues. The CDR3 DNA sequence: TGTGCCAGCAGCCCCTTAGGACCCGGACAGGGAGGCGAGCAGTACTTC. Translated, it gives CASSPLGPGQGGEQYF.

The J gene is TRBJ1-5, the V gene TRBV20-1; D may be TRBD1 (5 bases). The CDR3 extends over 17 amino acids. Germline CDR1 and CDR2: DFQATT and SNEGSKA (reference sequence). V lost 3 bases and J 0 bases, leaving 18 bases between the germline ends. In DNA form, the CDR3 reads TGCAGTGCTAGGATTGCCCCCAGCAGGGATAGCAATCAGCCCCAGCATTTT. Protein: CSARIAPSRDSNQPQHF.

DNA of the CDR3: TGTGCCAGCAGTAACGATCCGGGACTCATGAACACTGAAGCTTTCTTT. Amino acid sequence: CASSNDPGLMNTEAFF. The V gene is TRBV12-3 or TRBV12-4, the J gene TRBJ1-1, with D possibly being TRBD1 (5 bases). The V end lost 5 bases, the J end lost 0 bases, and 16 bases lay between the germline ends. CDR3 length: 16 residues.

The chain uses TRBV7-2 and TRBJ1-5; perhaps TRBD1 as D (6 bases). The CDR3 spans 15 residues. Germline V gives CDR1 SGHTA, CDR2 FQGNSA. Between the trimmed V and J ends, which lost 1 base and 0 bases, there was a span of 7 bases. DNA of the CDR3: TGTGCCAGCAGCTTAGTGGACAGTAGCAATCAGCCCCAGCATTTT. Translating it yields CASSLVDSSNQPQHF.

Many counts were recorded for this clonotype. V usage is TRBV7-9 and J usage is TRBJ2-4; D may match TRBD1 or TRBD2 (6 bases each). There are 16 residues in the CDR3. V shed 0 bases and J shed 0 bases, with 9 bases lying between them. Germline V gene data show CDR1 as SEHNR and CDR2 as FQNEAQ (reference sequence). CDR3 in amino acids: CASSLAGGQAKNIQYF. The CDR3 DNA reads TGTGCCAGCAGCTTAGCGGGGGGACAAGCCAAAAACATTCAGTACTTC.

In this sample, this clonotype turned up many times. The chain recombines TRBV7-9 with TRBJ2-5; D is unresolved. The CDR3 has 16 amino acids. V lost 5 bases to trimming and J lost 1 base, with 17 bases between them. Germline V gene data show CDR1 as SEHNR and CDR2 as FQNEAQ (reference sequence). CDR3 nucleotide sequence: TGTGCCAGCAGCACAGCCGGGCCCTTATCCCAAGAGACCCAGTACTTC. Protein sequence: CASSTAGPLSQETQYF. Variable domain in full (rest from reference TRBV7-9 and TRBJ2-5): DTGVSQNPRHKITKRGQNVTFRCDPISEHNRLYWYRQTLGQGPEFLTYFQNEAQLEKSRLLSDRFSAERPKGSFSTLEIQRTEQGDSAMYLCASSTAGPLSQETQYFGPGTRLLVL.

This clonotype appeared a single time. The CDR3 loop reads CASTGWLAGGPHDTEQFF. The CDR3 nucleotides read TGTGCCAGCACTGGGTGGCTAGCGGGGGGGCCTCACGACACTGAGCAGTTCTTC. This chain uses TRBV6-2 or TRBV6-3 with TRBJ2-1; 12 positions match TRBD2. Per the germline V gene, CDR1 is MNHEY and CDR2 is SVGEGT. The CDR3 is made up of 18 amino acids. Unmatched junction bases numbered 19, after V lost 7 bases and J lost 9 bases.

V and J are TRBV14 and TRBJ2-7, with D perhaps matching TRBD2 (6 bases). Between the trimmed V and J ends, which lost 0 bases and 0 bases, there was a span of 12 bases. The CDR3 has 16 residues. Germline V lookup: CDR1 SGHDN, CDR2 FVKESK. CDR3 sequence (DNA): TGTGCCAGCAGCCAAGATCGCGGGGCGCGCTCCTACGAGCAGTACTTC. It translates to CASSQDRGARSYEQYF. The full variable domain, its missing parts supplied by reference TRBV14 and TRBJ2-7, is EAGVTQFPSHSVIEKGQTVTLRCDPISGHDNLYWYRRVMGKEIKFLLHFVKESKQDESGMPNNRFLAERTGGTYSTLKVQPAELEDSGVYFCASSQDRGARSYEQYFGPGTRLTVT.

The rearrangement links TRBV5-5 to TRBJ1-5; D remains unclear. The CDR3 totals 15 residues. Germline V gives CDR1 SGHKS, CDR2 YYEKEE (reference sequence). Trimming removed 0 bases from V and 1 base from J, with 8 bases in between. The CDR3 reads CASSLDWRSNQPQHF. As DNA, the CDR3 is TGTGCCAGCAGCTTGGACTGGAGGAGCAATCAGCCCCAGCATTTT.

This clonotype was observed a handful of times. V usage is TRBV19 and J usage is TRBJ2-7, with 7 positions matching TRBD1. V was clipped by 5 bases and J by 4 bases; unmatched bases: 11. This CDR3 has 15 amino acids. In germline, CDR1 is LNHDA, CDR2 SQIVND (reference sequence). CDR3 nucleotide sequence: TGTGCCAGTAGTGCCGGTGGGACAGCAGGATACGAGCAGTACTTC. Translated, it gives CASSAGGTAGYEQYF.

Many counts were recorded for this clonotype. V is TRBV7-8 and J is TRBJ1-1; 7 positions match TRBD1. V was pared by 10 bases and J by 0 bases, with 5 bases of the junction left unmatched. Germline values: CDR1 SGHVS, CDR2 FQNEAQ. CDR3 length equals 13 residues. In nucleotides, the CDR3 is TGTGCCATCAGACAGGGTATGAACACTGAAGCTTTCTTT. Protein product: CAIRQGMNTEAFF.

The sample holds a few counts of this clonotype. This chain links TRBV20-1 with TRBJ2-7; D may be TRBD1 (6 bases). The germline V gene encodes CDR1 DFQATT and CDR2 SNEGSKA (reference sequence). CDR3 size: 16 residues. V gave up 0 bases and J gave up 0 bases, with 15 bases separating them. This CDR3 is CSARDNRDTSSYEQYF. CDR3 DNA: TGCAGTGCTAGAGACAACCGGGACACTTCCTCCTACGAGCAGTACTTC.

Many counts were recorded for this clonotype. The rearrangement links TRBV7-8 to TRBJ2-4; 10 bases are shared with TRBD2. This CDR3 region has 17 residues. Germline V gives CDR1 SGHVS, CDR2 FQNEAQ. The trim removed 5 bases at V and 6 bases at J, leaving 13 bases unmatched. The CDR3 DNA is TGTGCCAGCAGCCCCCTGGAGGGCCGACTAGCGGGAAACATTCAGTACTTC. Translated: CASSPLEGRLAGNIQYF.

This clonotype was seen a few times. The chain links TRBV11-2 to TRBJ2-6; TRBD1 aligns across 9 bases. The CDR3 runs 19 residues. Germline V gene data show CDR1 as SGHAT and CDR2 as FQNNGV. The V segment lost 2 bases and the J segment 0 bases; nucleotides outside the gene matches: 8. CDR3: CASSLNPGTGISGANVLTF. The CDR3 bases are TGTGCCAGCAGCTTAAACCCCGGGACAGGGATCTCTGGGGCCAACGTCCTGACTTTC.